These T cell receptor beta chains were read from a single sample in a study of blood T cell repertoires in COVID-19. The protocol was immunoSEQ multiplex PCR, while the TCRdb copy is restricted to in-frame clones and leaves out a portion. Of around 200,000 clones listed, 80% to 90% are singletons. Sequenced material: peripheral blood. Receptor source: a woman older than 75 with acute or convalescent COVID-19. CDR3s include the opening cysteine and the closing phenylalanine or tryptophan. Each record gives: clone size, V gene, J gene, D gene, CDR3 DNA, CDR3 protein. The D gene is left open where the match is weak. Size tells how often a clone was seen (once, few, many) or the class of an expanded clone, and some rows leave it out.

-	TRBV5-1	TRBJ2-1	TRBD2	TGCGCCAGCAGCTCCCCTAGGGGCGGGGGAACCTACAATGAGCAGTTCTTC	CASSSPRGGGTYNEQFF
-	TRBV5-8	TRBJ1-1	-	TGTGCCAGCAGCCCGTTGCGGGGAGGGGACACTGAAGCTTTCTTT	CASSPLRGGDTEAFF
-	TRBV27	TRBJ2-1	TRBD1	TGTGCCAGCAGTTTGGGGACAGGGTGGAAAAATGAGCAGTTCTTC	CASSLGTGWKNEQFF
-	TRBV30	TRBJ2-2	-	TGTGCCTGGAGTGTAGGGGGGGGGAGGACCGGGGAGCTGTTTTTT	CAWSVGGGRTGELFF
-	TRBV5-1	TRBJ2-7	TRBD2	TGCGCCAGCAGCTTGGGGACTAGCGCTTCCTACGAGCAGTACTTC	CASSLGTSASYEQYF
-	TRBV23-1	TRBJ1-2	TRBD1	TGCGCCAGCAGTCGAACCTTCCCCGGGACAGGGGACTATGGCTACACCTTC	CASSRTFPGTGDYGYTF
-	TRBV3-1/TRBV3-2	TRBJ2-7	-	TGTGCCAGCAGCCATGGAATGCAGGGCGCCTACGAGCAGTACTTC	CASSHGMQGAYEQYF
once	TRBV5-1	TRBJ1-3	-	TGCGCCAGCAGCAATGACGGACTCTCTGGAAACACCATATATTTT	CASSNDGLSGNTIYF
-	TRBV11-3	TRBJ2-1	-	TGTGCCAGCAGCTCCTGGACCGGACAGCTTTACAATGAGCAGTTCTTC	CASSSWTGQLYNEQFF
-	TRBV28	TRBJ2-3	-	TGTGCCAGCAAAATTTCAGATGTGGGCACAGATACGCAGTATTTT	CASKISDVGTDTQYF
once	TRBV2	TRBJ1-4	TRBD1	TGTGCCAGCAGTGCCGGGACAGCTAATGAAAAACTGTTTTTT	CASSAGTANEKLFF